The source of this T cell receptor (beta chain) is a study of T-cell reconstitution after alpha-beta-depleted transplantation in children. General observations from the study: A year had passed since transplant, and T-cell counts and diversity by then came mostly from newly produced T cells.

Preparation of the TCRbeta library involved a method that used unique molecular identifiers. TCRdb redid the calling of the PCR reads with MiXCR, one entry per CDR3 protein. The repertoire holds about 980,000 distinct CDR3 sequences, with 25% to 30% as singletons. A remark on this clonotype: Its specificity is not known.

CDR3 length: 16 residues. The J segment lost 4 bases and the V segment lost 3 bases, leaving 8 bases of the junction unmatched. Germline values: CDR1 MGHRA, CDR2 YSYEKL. The starting material was PBMCs, mostly from graft donor cells, obtained 360 days after TCRalphabeta/CD19-depleted stem cell transplant. The clonotype was recovered from a boy younger than two who had a stem cell transplant for SCID, so the T cells may come from the graft donor. This chain joins TRBV4-1 and TRBJ1-3; 8 nucleotides line up with TRBD1. The CDR3 protein is CASSHLGGDRGNTIYF. CDR3 DNA: TGCGCCAGCAGCCACCTCGGCGGGGACAGGGGAAACACCATATATTTT.